Listed below are T cell receptor beta chains from one sample, sequenced in a study of control samples from healthy donors and cancer patients. The method was immunoSEQ multiplex PCR; TCRdb's version includes in-frame clones alone and lacks a portion of them. This table has about 51,000 clones, under 90% appearing once. The sample was blood. These receptors all come from a man aged 65 to 79 in good health. Both conserved end residues are part of each CDR3. The D gene is left open where the match is weak. Clone size, where shown, is once, few, many, or a class for clones that have expanded.

TRBJ2-7 | - | - | TRBV29-1 | TGCAGCGTAGTAGGACAGTACTACGAGCAGTACTTC | CSVVGQYYEQYF
TRBJ2-1 | TRBD1 | - | TRBV11-3 | TGTGCCAGCAGCTTAGATGGGGGACAGGGAGGGAATGAGCAGTTCTTC | CASSLDGGQGGNEQFF
TRBJ1-3 | - | - | TRBV11-3 | TGTGCCAGCAGCTCGCGTCTCGGAAACACCATATATTTT | CASSSRLGNTIYF
TRBJ2-2 | TRBD2 | - | TRBV9 | TGTGCCAGCAGCCCCCGACTAGCTGCATCGAACACCGGGGAGCTGTTTTTT | CASSPRLAASNTGELFF
TRBJ1-3 | - | - | TRBV6-1 | TGTGCCAGCAGTGAAGTATGGGCTGGAAACACCATATATTTT | CASSEVWAGNTIYF
TRBJ1-2 | - | - | TRBV18 | TGTGCCAGCTCACCTTCCTATGGGAGAACCAACTATGGCTACACCTTC | CASSPSYGRTNYGYTF
TRBJ2-7 | - | - | TRBV18 | TGTGCCAGCTCACCTTCTGGTTCGCGGCGGGCCTACGAGCAGTACTTC | CASSPSGSRRAYEQYF
TRBJ2-5 | - | - | TRBV28 | TGTGCCAGCAGGAGCGTAGGGAAATACGGAGAGACCCAGTACTTC | CASRSVGKYGETQYF
TRBJ1-5 | - | - | TRBV15 | TGTGCCACCAGCAGAAGAACAGGCGGGACGGTGGCCCAGCATTTT | CATSRRTGGTVAQHF
TRBJ2-5 | TRBD1 | - | TRBV20-1 | TGCAGTGCTAGTCCGGGACAGACTCTAGGGACCCAGTACTTC | CSASPGQTLGTQYF
TRBJ2-3 | - | - | TRBV9 | TGTGCCAGCAGCGTAGGGACAGATACGCAGTATTTT | CASSVGTDTQYF
TRBJ1-6 | - | once | TRBV7-6 | TGTGCCAGCAGCACAGGGTTATCGTATTCACCCCTCCACTTT | CASSTGLSYSPLHF
TRBJ2-1 | - | - | TRBV11-2 | TGTGCCGGCACCTCCCTCAAGCGACTGAGCTACAATGAGCAGTTCTTC | CAGTSLKRLSYNEQFF
TRBJ2-7 | - | - | TRBV11-2 | TGTGCCAGCAGCGCCGACGGCTACGAGCAGTACTTC | CASSADGYEQYF
TRBJ2-3 | TRBD1 | - | TRBV4-1 | TGCGCCAGCAGCCAGGGGACAGGGGTGAGAACAGATACGCAGTATTTT | CASSQGTGVRTDTQYF
TRBJ1-1 | - | many | TRBV2 | TGTGCCAGTAATGGGTGGGAGGACACTGAAGCTTTCTTT | CASNGWEDTEAFF
TRBJ1-1 | - | once | TRBV28 | TGTGCCAGCAGTTTATACAGGGCGGCCACTGAAGCTTTCTTT | CASSLYRAATEAFF
TRBJ2-5 | TRBD2 | few | TRBV9 | TGTGCCAGCAGCCACGCGGGGGACGGGGAGACCCAGTACTTC | CASSHAGDGETQYF
TRBJ2-1 | TRBD2 | - | TRBV5-1 | TGCGCCAGCAGGGAAACGTACGGGGGGGCCTTTTACAATGAGCAGTTCTTC | CASRETYGGAFYNEQFF
TRBJ2-2 | TRBD1 | - | TRBV18 | TGTGCCAGCTCACCATCTCAGACCAGGGGGCTGTACACCGGGGAGCTGTTTTTT | CASSPSQTRGLYTGELFF
TRBJ2-1 | - | - | TRBV9 | TGTGCCAGCAGCGTGGATAAGTTTTACAATGAGCAGTTCTTC | CASSVDKFYNEQFF
TRBJ1-1 | TRBD1 | - | TRBV24-1 | TGTGCCACCAGTGACGACACAGGGGGAAACACTGAAGCTTTCTTT | CATSDDTGGNTEAFF
TRBJ2-3 | - | few | TRBV5-1 | TGCGCCAGCAGCCATTCAGGGGAGGGGGCATCAGATACGCAGTATTTT | CASSHSGEGASDTQYF
TRBJ1-5 | - | few | TRBV5-5 | TGTGCCAGCAGCTTGGAGGGGGTAACTGGAATTCAGCCCCAGCATTTT | CASSLEGVTGIQPQHF
TRBJ2-7 | TRBD1 | - | TRBV3-1/TRBV3-2 | TGTGCCAGCAGCCAAGCTTGGGGGACAGGGGGCTACGAGCAGTACTTC | CASSQAWGTGGYEQYF
TRBJ2-3 | - | - | TRBV18 | TGTGCCAGTTCCGGACCTATCACGGATACGCAGTATTTT | CASSGPITDTQYF
TRBJ1-2 | - | - | TRBV19 | TGTGCCAGTAGTAAAAGAGTGACAGAAAGCAAGGGAGGCTACACCTTC | CASSKRVTESKGGYTF
TRBJ2-2 | - | - | TRBV5-1 | TGCGCCAGCAGCTTGGACCCACTACTAGATGTTGGGACCGGGGAGCTGTTTTTT | CASSLDPLLDVGTGELFF
TRBJ2-7 | TRBD2 | - | TRBV23-1 | TGCGCCAGCAGTTCTGCCCCGATTGTAGGGACTAGCGGGAGTAGCGAGCAGTACTTC | CASSSAPIVGTSGSSEQYF
TRBJ1-5 | - | - | TRBV24-1 | TGTGCCACCACCCAAGGCCCCAAGGCGGGCGATCAGCCCCAGCATTTT | CATTQGPKAGDQPQHF